The following is a T cell receptor (beta chain) sequence with its context. Its antigen is as yet unknown. After autologous stem cell transplantation all patients relapsed, and prior brentuximab vedotin exposure differed between cohorts. Starting with thawed PBMCs, CD4+ T cells were purified by magnetic negative selection. This specimen belongs to a study of PD-1 blockade in classical Hodgkin lymphoma. General study findings and limits: Baseline diversity in complete responders resembled that of newly diagnosed patients.

Clones were read by immunoSEQ multiplex PCR, and TCRdb kept only the in-frame ones, dropping some. The table includes approximately 8,200 clones, approximately 84% detected once. The ends lost 3 bases at V and 0 bases at J; junction bases unmatched: 7. CDR3 length equals 16 residues. Germline CDR1 reads SGHRS; CDR2 reads YFSETQ. The rearrangement links TRBV5-1 to TRBJ2-3; TRBD2 matches 7 bases. The material sequenced was CD4+ T cells from blood, taken at baseline. The clonotype was recovered from a human donor with classical Hodgkin lymphoma. The CDR3 loop reads CASSWSSGPSTDTQYF. The CDR3, as DNA: TGCGCCAGCAGCTGGTCTAGCGGCCCTAGCACAGATACGCAGTATTTT. Drawing the rest from reference TRBV5-1 and TRBJ2-3, the complete variable domain is KAGVTQTPRYLIKTRGQQVTLSCSPISGHRSVSWYQQTPGQGLQFLFEYFSETQRNKGNFPGRFSGRQFSNSRSEMNVSTLELGDSALYLCASSWSSGPSTDTQYFGPGTRLTVL.